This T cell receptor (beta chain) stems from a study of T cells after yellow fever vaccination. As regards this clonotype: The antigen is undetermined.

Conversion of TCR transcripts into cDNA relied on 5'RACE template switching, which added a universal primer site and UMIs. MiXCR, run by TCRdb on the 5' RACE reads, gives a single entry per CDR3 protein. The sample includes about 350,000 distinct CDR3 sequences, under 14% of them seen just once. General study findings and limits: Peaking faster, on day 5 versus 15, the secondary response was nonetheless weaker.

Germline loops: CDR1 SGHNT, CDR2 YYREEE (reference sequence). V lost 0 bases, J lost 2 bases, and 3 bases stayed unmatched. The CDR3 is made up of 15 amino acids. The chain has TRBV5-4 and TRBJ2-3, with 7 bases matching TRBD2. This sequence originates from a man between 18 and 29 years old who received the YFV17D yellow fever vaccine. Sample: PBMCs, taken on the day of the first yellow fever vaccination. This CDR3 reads CASSLDQRDTDTQYF. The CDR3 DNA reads TGTGCCAGCAGCTTGGATCAGCGGGACACAGATACGCAGTATTTT.